One and the same sample provided the 28 T cell receptor beta chains below, sequenced in a study of blood T cell repertoires in COVID-19. Generated by immunoSEQ multiplex PCR, the TCRdb table keeps only in-frame clones and is missing some. The sample shows fewer than 500,000 clones, more than 80% of them seen only once. The sequenced sample consisted of PBMCs or T cells enriched from blood (not recorded which). The receptor set was obtained from a young man who had recovered from COVID-19.

The chain joins TRBV6-6 to TRBJ2-4; possibly TRBD2 for D (6 bases). The ends were cut back, 6 bases at V and 3 bases at J, with 12 bases in the middle. Germline assignment: CDR1 MNHNY and CDR2 SVGAGI (reference sequence). This CDR3 has 14 residues. CDR3 loop: CASRPRDFKNIQYF. The CDR3 DNA is TGTGCCAGCAGGCCCCGGGACTTCAAAAACATTCAGTACTTC.

The chain carries TRBV2 and TRBJ1-5; tentatively, D is TRBD1 (6 bases). This CDR3 has 19 amino acids. Germline CDR1 and CDR2: SNHLY and FYNNEI. The germline V and J ends were trimmed by 2 bases and 0 bases, with 20 bases remaining between them. Written as DNA, the CDR3 is TGTGCCAGCAGTGAATCTCTTCCTCGACAGGCCTATAGCAATCAGCCCCAGCATTTT. Residues: CASSESLPRQAYSNQPQHF.

This rearrangement joins TRBV4-2 to TRBJ2-7, with no clear D. The CDR3 spans 16 residues. Deletions cut 0 bases from V and 0 bases from J, with 12 bases between. Germline V gives CDR1 LGHNA, CDR2 YNFKEQ. CDR3 sequence reads: CASSQDSLASSYEQYF. CDR3 DNA: TGTGCCAGCAGCCAAGATAGCCTCGCTTCCTCCTACGAGCAGTACTTC.

This sequence joins TRBV30 and TRBJ2-7; maybe TRBD2 (5 bases). V was cut by 7 bases and J by 5 bases, with 15 bases left in between. CDR1 and CDR2 from the germline V gene are GTSNPN and SVGIG (reference sequence). The CDR3 is made up of 12 amino acids. CDR3 amino acids: CALSGSWNEQYF. The CDR3 bases are TGTGCCTTATCGGGATCCTGGAACGAGCAGTACTTC. Full variable domain (outside the CDR3, taken from reference TRBV30 and TRBJ2-7): SQTIHQWPATLVQPVGSPLSLECTVEGTSNPNLYWYRQAAGRGLQLLFYSVGIGQISSEVPQNLSASRPQDRQFILSSKKLLLSDSGFYLCALSGSWNEQYFGPGTRLTVT.

This chain connects TRBV27 to TRBJ2-2; no firm D call. From germline, CDR1 is MNHEY and CDR2 SMNVEV (reference sequence). The CDR3 length is 13 residues. V gave up 5 bases and J gave up 2 bases, with 6 bases separating them. This CDR3 reads CASSPPNTGELFF. CDR3 nucleotides: TGTGCCAGCAGTCCCCCTAACACCGGGGAGCTGTTTTTT.

The chain uses TRBV20-1 and TRBJ2-7; D is undetermined. This CDR3 has 13 amino acids. The germline V and J ends were trimmed by 3 bases and 0 bases, with 9 bases remaining between them. Germline V gene lookup returns CDR1 DFQATT and CDR2 SNEGSKA (reference sequence). CDR3 region: CSASKQISYEQYF. The CDR3 nucleotides read TGCAGTGCTAGTAAACAGATCTCCTACGAGCAGTACTTC.

The chain joins TRBV5-1 to TRBJ2-3, with TRBD1 identical over 11 bases. In germline, CDR1 is SGHRS, CDR2 YFSETQ. The CDR3 has 16 residues. V dropped 1 base and J dropped 3; count of bases not matched to a gene: 4. CDR3: CASSLNGQGATDTQYF. CDR3 DNA sequence: TGCGCCAGCAGCTTGAACGGACAGGGGGCTACAGATACGCAGTATTTT.

About this clone: The sample holds other DNA sequences that translate to the same CDR3. The chain combines TRBV18 with TRBJ1-4; D is uncertain. Between the trimmed V and J ends, which lost 1 base and 5 bases, there was a span of 8 bases. This CDR3 comprises 14 residues. Germline CDR1 KGHSH, CDR2 LQKENI. The CDR3, as DNA: TGTGCCAGCTCACCACAGGGAGGGAATGAAAAACTGTTTTTT. Its translation: CASSPQGGNEKLFF.

The table lists this clone with a count of one. V usage is TRBV11-2 and J usage is TRBJ2-1; TRBD2 matches 15 bases. The V gene's germline CDR1 is SGHAT and CDR2 FQNNGV. CDR3 size: 15 residues. Trimming cost V 4 bases and J 7 bases; bases outside gene matches: 2. The CDR3, as DNA: TGTGCCAGCAGCTCGGGACTAGCGGGGGGTAATGAGCAGTTCTTC. Its translation is CASSSGLAGGNEQFF. Drawing the rest from reference TRBV11-2 and TRBJ2-1, the complete variable domain is EAGVAQSPRYKIIEKRQSVAFWCNPISGHATLYWYQQILGQGPKLLIQFQNNGVVDDSQLPKDRFSAERLKGVDSTLKIQPAKLEDSAVYLCASSSGLAGGNEQFFGPGTRLTVL.

This clone was counted between two and nine times. Additional DNA sequences in this sample encode the identical CDR3. The CDR3 here is CAWSVLETQYF. The CDR3 DNA reads as TGTGCCTGGAGTGTACTGGAGACCCAGTACTTC. The chain recombines TRBV30 with TRBJ2-5; D is uncertain. The CDR3 has 11 amino acids. Germline V CDR1 and CDR2: GTSNPN, SVGIG (reference sequence). V lost 0 bases and J 5 bases, leaving 4 bases between the germline ends. The variable domain in full, completed from reference TRBV30 and TRBJ2-5, reads SQTIHQWPATLVQPVGSPLSLECTVEGTSNPNLYWYRQAAGRGLQLLFYSVGIGQISSEVPQNLSASRPQDRQFILSSKKLLLSDSGFYLCAWSVLETQYFGPGTRLLVL.

V and J are TRBV5-4 and TRBJ2-7; a possible D gene is TRBD2 (5 bases). Trimming took off 5 bases at V and 0 bases at J, with 15 bases between the two ends. The germline gives CDR1 SGHNT, CDR2 YYREEE (reference sequence). This CDR3 has 15 residues. CDR3 region: CASSFNSGSSYEQYF. Written as DNA, the CDR3 is TGTGCCAGCAGTTTCAACAGCGGTAGCTCCTACGAGCAGTACTTC. Combining the CDR3 with reference TRBV5-4 and TRBJ2-7 gives the whole variable domain ETGVTQSPTHLIKTRGQQVTLRCSSQSGHNTVSWYQQALGQGPQFIFQYYREEENGRGNFPPRFSGLQFPNYSSELNVNALELDDSALYLCASSFNSGSSYEQYFGPGTRLTVT.

The chain employs TRBV18 and TRBJ1-2, with TRBD1 identical over 8 bases. Per germline, CDR1 KGHSH and CDR2 LQKENI. The CDR3 totals 14 residues. V was clipped by 6 bases and J by 8 bases; unmatched bases: 11. CDR3: CASSYWQGARGYTF. The DNA for the CDR3 is TGTGCCAGCTCGTATTGGCAGGGGGCGCGAGGCTACACCTTC.

The chain has TRBV7-9 and TRBJ1-4, with a tentative D call TRBD1 (5 bases). Germline-derived CDR1 and CDR2 are SEHNR and FQNEAQ (reference sequence). Trimming cost V 2 bases and J 5 bases, with 15 bases left between them. This CDR3 region has 16 residues. CDR3 region: CASSLWKQVNNEKLFF. The CDR3 DNA is TGTGCCAGCAGCTTATGGAAACAGGTTAACAATGAAAAACTGTTTTTT.

The rearrangement joins TRBV6-5 to TRBJ2-7; TRBD2 agrees at 7 bases. Germline loops: CDR1 MNHEY, CDR2 SVGAGI. The CDR3 spans 13 residues. After removal of 7 bases from V and 6 bases from J, the junction contained 9 bases not matched to a gene. The CDR3 spells CASIGDYLGEQYF. The CDR3 region has the DNA TGTGCCAGCATAGGGGACTACCTGGGCGAGCAGTACTTC.

The chain is built from TRBV29-1 and TRBJ1-2; D perhaps matches TRBD1 (6 bases). CDR1 and CDR2 (germline): SQVTM, ANQGSEA. Trimming pared 7 bases from V and 8 bases from J, leaving 17 bases between. This CDR3 has 12 residues. The CDR3 loop reads CSAQGKQRGYTF. DNA for the CDR3: TGCAGCGCCCAGGGGAAGCAAAGGGGCTACACCTTC. Supplemented by reference TRBV29-1 and TRBJ1-2, the full variable domain reads SAVISQKPSRDICQRGTSLTIQCQVDSQVTMMFWYRQQPGQSLTLIATANQGSEATYESGFVIDKFPISRPNLTFSTLTVSNMSPEDSSIYLCSAQGKQRGYTFGSGTRLTVV.

The rearrangement uses TRBV28 and TRBJ1-5; possibly TRBD1 for D (6 bases). The CDR3 is 14 residues long. Per the germline V gene, CDR1 is MDHEN and CDR2 is SYDVKM. V was shortened by 5 bases and J by 5 bases, with 13 bases between the two germline ends. The CDR3 is CASSDTGYYQPQHF. The CDR3 coding sequence is TGTGCCAGCAGTGATACAGGGTACTATCAGCCCCAGCATTTT.

This chain links TRBV9 with TRBJ2-1, with 10 positions matching TRBD2. Germline V gene sequence: CDR1 SGDLS, CDR2 YYNGEE. Losses at the gene ends were 0 bases for V and 3 bases for J; bases not matched to a gene: 3. This CDR3 has 16 residues. This CDR3 is CASSVELAGDYNEQFF. The DNA of the CDR3 is TGTGCCAGCAGCGTAGAGCTAGCGGGGGACTACAATGAGCAGTTCTTC. Looking up the rest from reference TRBV9 and TRBJ2-1 gives the full variable domain: DSGVTQTPKHLITATGQRVTLRCSPRSGDLSVYWYQQSLDQGLQFLIQYYNGEERAKGNILERFSAQQFPDLHSELNLSSLELGDSALYFCASSVELAGDYNEQFFGPGTRLTVL.

This rearrangement joins TRBV5-1 to TRBJ2-1; no reliable D call. Germline-derived CDR1 and CDR2 are SGHRS and YFSETQ. V was trimmed by 4 bases and J by 5 bases, leaving 13 bases between them. This CDR3 spans 14 amino acids. The CDR3: CASSPAVVNNEQFF. The DNA for the CDR3 is TGCGCCAGCAGCCCCGCAGTGGTGAACAATGAGCAGTTCTTC.

CDR3 sequence (DNA): TGTGCAGGGGCGACGAACACCGGGGAGCTGTTTTTT. Translation gives CAGATNTGELFF. The gene calls are TRBV19 and TRBJ2-2, with D maybe TRBD1 (5 bases). Germline V lookup: CDR1 LNHDA, CDR2 SQIVND (reference sequence). The length of the CDR3 is 12 residues.

This clone turned up a few times. The chain recombines TRBV19 with TRBJ2-1; 12 positions agree with TRBD2. The CDR3 runs to 16 residues. The V segment lost 5 bases and the J segment 9 bases; nucleotides outside the gene matches: 11. Germline V gives CDR1 LNHDA, CDR2 SQIVND (reference sequence). The CDR3 region has the DNA TGTGCCAGTAGTTCGCTTCGGACTAGCGGGATTGGTGAGCAGTTCTTC. This encodes CASSSLRTSGIGEQFF.

This rearrangement joins TRBV3-1 (or the pseudogene TRBV3-2) to TRBJ1-2; 10 nucleotides align to TRBD1. The CDR3 contains 16 residues. After removal of 4 bases from V and 7 bases from J, the junction contained 12 bases not matched to a gene. Germline V gene data show CDR1 as LGHDT and CDR2 as YNNKEL (reference sequence). The chain's CDR3 is CASSRGTGVDRSGYTF. The CDR3 nucleotides read TGTGCCAGCAGCCGCGGGACAGGGGTAGATCGGAGTGGCTACACCTTC.

This chain connects TRBV28 to TRBJ2-7; TRBD1 matches 7 bases. CDR1 and CDR2 (germline): MDHEN, SYDVKM. With 3 bases clipped from V and 2 bases from J, the junction kept 7 bases outside the gene matches. The CDR3 totals 15 residues. The CDR3, as DNA: TGTGCCAGCAGTTTCCCATCAGGGGGAACCTACGAGCAGTACTTC. Translated: CASSFPSGGTYEQYF. Together with reference TRBV28 and TRBJ2-7, the CDR3 gives the full variable domain: DVKVTQSSRYLVKRTGEKVFLECVQDMDHENMFWYRQDPGLGLRLIYFSYDVKMKEKGDIPEGYSVSREKKERFSLILESASTNQTSMYLCASSFPSGGTYEQYFGPGTRLTVT.

This clone was seen a few times. The J gene is TRBJ1-3, the V gene TRBV6-1, with unresolved D. Trimming removed 3 bases at V and 4 bases at J, with 4 bases between. In germline, CDR1 is MNHNS, CDR2 SASEGT. This CDR3 has 12 amino acids. CDR3 region: CASSDQGNTIYF. The CDR3 nucleotides read TGTGCCAGCAGTGACCAGGGAAACACCATATATTTT.

Notes on this clone: In the same sample, other DNA sequences code for this CDR3. This chain links TRBV7-9 with TRBJ1-2; D possibly corresponds to TRBD1 (6 bases). The V and J ends lost 1 base and 8 bases respectively, with 11 bases between them. CDR1 and CDR2 from the germline V gene are SEHNR and FQNEAQ (reference sequence). This CDR3 spans 13 amino acids. Written as DNA, the CDR3 is TGTGCCAGCAGCTTAGGGGACATCGGCGGCTACACCTTC. Translating gives CASSLGDIGGYTF.

The V and J genes are TRBV29-1 and TRBJ1-1, with a possible D match to TRBD1 (6 bases). Trimming stripped 5 bases from V and 1 base from J, with 11 bases between. The CDR3 has 13 residues. Germline V gene data show CDR1 as SQVTM and CDR2 as ANQGSEA. This chain's CDR3 is CSVPDRSNTEAFF. CDR3 DNA: TGCAGCGTTCCCGACAGGTCGAACACTGAAGCTTTCTTT.

As to this clone: This sample also contains other DNA sequences that code for the same CDR3. This chain links TRBV7-9 with TRBJ2-7, with D uncertain. The germline gives CDR1 SEHNR, CDR2 FQNEAQ (reference sequence). The CDR3 spans 13 residues. Deletions cut 4 bases from V and 1 base from J, with 8 bases between. The CDR3 reads CASSSSASYEQYF. CDR3 nucleotide sequence: TGTGCCAGCAGCTCCTCAGCGTCCTACGAGCAGTACTTC.

The V call is TRBV5-6, the J call TRBJ1-5; D might be TRBD1 (5 bases). The CDR3 consists of 17 residues. V lost 3 bases and J 1 base, leaving 17 bases between the germline ends. Germline V gene sequence: CDR1 SGHDT, CDR2 YYEEEE. Here the CDR3 DNA reads TGTGCCAGCAGCTCCTTGAGAGCTCGGGGGAGCAATCAGCCCCAGCATTTT. It encodes CASSSLRARGSNQPQHF.

This rearrangement joins TRBV5-4 to TRBJ2-7, with D maybe TRBD2 (6 bases). The CDR3 has 11 residues. In germline, CDR1 is SGHNT, CDR2 YYREEE (reference sequence). The DNA for the CDR3 is TGTGGGAGGGGAGGTACCTACGAGCAGTACTTC. Its translation: CGRGGTYEQYF.